This T cell receptor (beta chain) was identified during a study of technical replicates of blood from four donors. With 0 bases removed from V and 5 bases from J, the gap between germline ends came to 10 bases. Per germline, CDR1 MNHEY and CDR2 SVGAGI. CDR3 length: 15 residues. The method was immunoSEQ multiplex PCR; TCRdb's version includes in-frame clones alone and lacks a portion of them. The table lists 65,000 to 80,000 clones, approximately 98% of them singletons. Sample: T cells isolated from PBMCs. V is TRBV6-5 and J is TRBJ1-4, with unresolved D. The clonotype originates from a human donor in good health. The CDR3 DNA is TGTGCCAGCAGTTACTCGATCGGGGAAAATGAAAAACTGTTTTTT. Protein product: CASSYSIGENEKLFF.